These T cell receptor beta chains were read from a single sample in a study of CD8+ T cells in alopecia areata. TCRdb's table, derived via immunoSEQ multiplex PCR, lists solely in-frame clones and lacks some. This table holds around 250,000 clones, under 70% found once. The input for sequencing was CD4+ T cells sorted from blood, taken at week 0. These receptors were collected from a human donor with alopecia areata. CDR3s include the opening cysteine and the closing phenylalanine or tryptophan. Each record gives: J gene, clone size, D gene, V gene, CDR3 protein, CDR3 DNA. The D gene is left open where the match is weak. Not every row has a clone size; where given, it reads once, few, many or a size class.

TRBJ1-1 | . | TRBD1 | TRBV30 | CAGGGQGPEAFF | TGTGCCGGGGGTGGACAGGGGCCTGAAGCTTTCTTT
TRBJ1-2 | . | . | TRBV9 | CASSVDRGNYGYTF | TGTGCCAGCAGCGTAGATCGGGGAAACTATGGCTACACCTTC
TRBJ1-2 | . | . | TRBV2 | CASSFQGYGYTF | TGTGCCAGCAGTTTTCAGGGATATGGCTACACCTTC
TRBJ1-2 | few | TRBD1 | TRBV30 | CAWSVGQGSYGYTF | TGTGCCTGGAGTGTAGGACAGGGATCCTATGGCTACACCTTC
TRBJ1-5 | . | . | TRBV13 | CASSLRNQPQHF | TGTGCCAGCAGCTTAAGAAATCAGCCCCAGCATTTT
TRBJ2-3 | . | . | TRBV29-1 | CSVDTDTQYF | TGCAGCGTAGACACAGATACGCAGTATTTT
TRBJ2-7 | . | TRBD1 | TRBV27 | CASSSRTGAGYEQYF | TGTGCCAGCAGTTCCCGGACAGGGGCAGGATACGAGCAGTACTTC
TRBJ2-2 | . | . | TRBV30 | CAWSPLGLNTGELFF | TGTGCCTGGAGTCCCCTGGGACTGAACACCGGGGAGCTGTTTTTT
TRBJ1-1 | . | . | TRBV5-1 | CASSLDGRGNTEAFF | TGCGCCAGCAGCCTGGACGGCAGGGGCAACACTGAAGCTTTCTTT
TRBJ2-7 | . | . | TRBV25-1 | CASTPPYSYEQYF | TGTGCCAGCACCCCTCCCTACTCCTACGAGCAGTACTTC
TRBJ2-7 | . | . | TRBV9 | CASSVEGDEQYF | TGTGCCAGCAGCGTAGAGGGGGACGAGCAGTACTTC
TRBJ2-1 | . | . | TRBV15 | CATSRDGYEGGKREQFF | TGTGCCACCAGCAGAGATGGGTATGAGGGTGGCAAGCGCGAGCAGTTCTTC
TRBJ1-1 | . | TRBD1 | TRBV2 | CASRRTGSNTEAFF | TGTGCCAGCAGGAGGACAGGGTCGAACACTGAAGCTTTCTTT
TRBJ1-1 | . | . | TRBV29-1 | CSVDVMNTEAFF | TGCAGCGTTGATGTGATGAACACTGAAGCTTTCTTT
TRBJ2-6 | . | . | TRBV29-1 | CSVANSGANVLTF | TGCAGCGTTGCCAACTCTGGGGCCAACGTCCTGACTTTC
TRBJ2-1 | . | TRBD2 | TRBV30 | CAWSLHSGGRYNEQFF | TGTGCCTGGAGTCTACATAGCGGGGGCCGCTACAATGAGCAGTTCTTC
TRBJ1-6 | . | . | TRBV7-2 | CASSLEAEFNSPLHF | TGTGCCAGCAGCTTAGAGGCGGAATTTAATTCACCCCTCCACTTT
TRBJ2-7 | once | TRBD1 | TRBV7-2 | CASSYKGQGWEQYF | TGTGCCAGCAGCTATAAGGGACAGGGGTGGGAGCAGTACTTC
TRBJ2-5 | few | . | TRBV7-2 | CASSFRGARYQETQYF | TGTGCCAGCAGCTTCAGGGGTGCCCGGTACCAAGAGACCCAGTACTTC
TRBJ2-5 | . | . | TRBV7-2 | CASSLVRGETQYF | TGTGCCAGCAGCTTAGTCCGGGGAGAGACCCAGTACTTC
TRBJ2-3 | once | TRBD1 | TRBV5-1 | CASSKSGQGRGGDTQYF | TGCGCCAGCAGCAAGAGCGGACAGGGTAGAGGAGGAGATACGCAGTATTTT
TRBJ2-7 | . | . | TRBV30 | CAWSVRRSSYEQYF | TGTGCCTGGAGTGTACGTCGATCATCCTACGAGCAGTACTTC
TRBJ2-3 | . | TRBD2 | TRBV7-2 | CASSSSSGGASDTQYF | TGTGCCAGCAGCTCGTCTAGCGGGGGGGCTTCAGATACGCAGTATTTT
TRBJ2-5 | . | . | TRBV5-6 | CASSLRTSQETQYF | TGTGCCAGCAGTCTCCGGACATCTCAAGAGACCCAGTACTTC
TRBJ2-7 | few | TRBD1 | TRBV18 | CASSPTGDEQYF | TGTGCCAGCTCACCAACAGGGGACGAGCAGTACTTC
TRBJ2-5 | . | . | TRBV29-1 | CSVPNPGTEETQYF | TGCAGCGTACCGAACCCCGGGACGGAAGAGACCCAGTACTTC
TRBJ1-4 | . | TRBD1 | TRBV6-5 | CASRAPGGIEKLFF | TGTGCCAGCAGAGCCCCAGGGGGCATTGAAAAACTGTTTTTT
TRBJ1-3 | few | . | TRBV7-9 | CASSLGGGAGNTIYF | TGTGCCAGCAGCTTAGGAGGGGGAGCGGGAAACACCATATATTTT
TRBJ2-3 | . | . | TRBV7-2 | CASSPLRGNTDTQYF | TGTGCCAGCAGCCCCTTGAGGGGCAACACAGATACGCAGTATTTT
TRBJ1-2 | . | . | TRBV19 | CATSGGIGYTF | TGTGCCACCAGCGGGGGGATCGGCTACACCTTC
TRBJ1-1 | . | TRBD1 | TRBV29-1 | CSVGQGNTEAFF | TGCAGCGTAGGACAGGGGAACACTGAAGCTTTCTTT
TRBJ2-7 | . | . | TRBV4-2 | CASSQEQGTYEQYF | TGTGCCAGCAGCCAAGAGCAGGGGACCTACGAGCAGTACTTC
TRBJ1-2 | . | TRBD1 | TRBV5-6 | CASSLGGRQGAYGYTF | TGTGCCAGCAGCTTGGGAGGGCGACAGGGTGCATATGGCTACACCTTC
TRBJ2-1 | once | TRBD2 | TRBV30 | CAWTPTSVDNEQFF | TGTGCCTGGACTCCGACTAGCGTCGACAATGAGCAGTTCTTC
TRBJ2-3 | . | TRBD2 | TRBV4-2 | CASSPLAGGTSTDTQYF | TGTGCCAGCAGCCCCCTAGCGGGGGGCACTAGCACAGATACGCAGTATTTT
TRBJ2-7 | few | . | TRBV5-1 | CASSRAPSTGPYEQYF | TGCGCCAGCAGCCGCGCCCCTTCGACAGGTCCCTACGAGCAGTACTTC
TRBJ1-6 | . | . | TRBV30 | CAWRVFDRHNSPLHF | TGTGCCTGGAGGGTGTTTGACAGGCATAATTCACCCCTCCACTTT
TRBJ2-7 | . | TRBD2 | TRBV7-3 | CASSPGGGKHEQYF | TGTGCCAGCAGCCCTGGGGGAGGGAAACACGAGCAGTACTTC
TRBJ1-5 | . | TRBD1 | TRBV30 | CAWGQGLDQPQHF | TGTGCCTGGGGACAGGGGCTGGACCAGCCCCAGCATTTT
TRBJ1-5 | . | . | TRBV19 | CASSPDSNQPQHF | TGTGCCAGTAGCCCGGACAGTAATCAGCCCCAGCATTTT
TRBJ1-1 | . | . | TRBV29-1 | CSVGLVLANTEAFF | TGCAGCGTTGGTTTAGTGTTAGCGAACACTGAAGCTTTCTTT
TRBJ1-6 | . | TRBD1 | TRBV29-1 | CSVAFGTVPDAPLHF | TGCAGCGTTGCTTTCGGGACAGTCCCTGATGCGCCCCTCCACTTT
TRBJ2-5 | . | TRBD1 | TRBV25-1 | CASSDPGTDGETQYF | TGTGCCAGCAGTGATCCCGGGACAGATGGAGAGACCCAGTACTTC
TRBJ1-6 | . | . | TRBV4-3 | CASSPGSSGNSPLHF | TGCGCCAGCAGCCCAGGGTCCAGTGGTAATTCACCCCTCCACTTT
TRBJ2-5 | . | TRBD2 | TRBV7-3 | CASSSSGGPTETQYF | TGTGCCAGCAGCTCTAGCGGGGGGCCAACAGAGACCCAGTACTTC
TRBJ2-5 | . | . | TRBV4-1 | CASSQHPRETQYF | TGCGCCAGCAGCCAACACCCACGGGAGACCCAGTACTTC
TRBJ1-2 | . | . | TRBV12-2 | CASRLAPVIANYGYTF | TGTGCAAGTCGCTTAGCCCCCGTCATCGCCAACTATGGCTACACCTTC
TRBJ1-1 | . | TRBD1 | TRBV29-1 | CSAGQGRTEAFF | TGCAGCGCAGGACAGGGAAGAACTGAAGCTTTCTTT
TRBJ2-1 | . | TRBD1 | TRBV7-2 | CASSLDRGRHNEQFF | TGTGCCAGCAGCTTAGACAGGGGGCGTCACAATGAGCAGTTCTTC
TRBJ2-3 | . | . | TRBV6-5 | CASSKGDSQYF | TGTGCCAGCAGCAAGGGCGATTCGCAGTATTTT
TRBJ2-7 | few | TRBD1 | TRBV18 | CASSPGQGAYEQYF | TGTGCCAGCTCACCGGGACAGGGGGCCTACGAGCAGTACTTC
TRBJ2-1 | . | . | TRBV29-1 | CSVDSASGPWGEQFF | TGCAGCGTTGACAGCGCCAGCGGGCCTTGGGGTGAGCAGTTCTTC
TRBJ2-7 | . | TRBD1 | TRBV13 | CASSSGQGIYEQYF | TGTGCCAGCAGCTCGGGACAGGGGATCTACGAGCAGTACTTC